Listed here are 10 T cell receptor beta chains from one sample, sequenced in a study of blood T cell repertoires in COVID-19. This table comes from immunoSEQ multiplex PCR, and its TCRdb copy is limited to in-frame clones, with some not included. The sample gives almost 400,000 clones, nearly 90% of which show up once; less than 2% is in the top ten. The material sequenced was PBMCs or T cells enriched from blood (not recorded which). The receptors were gathered from a woman in her 30s who had recovered from COVID-19.

V gene TRBV6-5 combines with J gene TRBJ1-5, with 10 bases matching TRBD1. The CDR3 runs 15 residues. Trimming at V came to 6 bases and at J to 7 bases, leaving 9 bases not matched to a gene. Germline-derived CDR1 and CDR2 are MNHEY and SVGAGI. CDR3 coding DNA: TGTGCCAGCAGGGAGACAGGGGGCGCATCCCAGCCCCAGCATTTT. Translation gives CASRETGGASQPQHF.

This clone was found once. The J gene is TRBJ2-3, the V gene TRBV7-2; 8 nucleotides line up with TRBD1. V dropped 3 bases and J dropped 3; count of bases not matched to a gene: 2. This CDR3 has 14 residues. Looked up from germline, CDR1 is SGHTA and CDR2 is FQGNSA. The DNA of the CDR3 is TGTGCCAGCAGCTTGGACAGGGCTACAGATACGCAGTATTTT. It codes for CASSLDRATDTQYF.

V gene TRBV30 combines with J gene TRBJ2-3; the match to TRBD2 covers 8 bases. CDR3 length equals 14 residues. The V gene's germline CDR1 is GTSNPN and CDR2 SVGIG (reference sequence). Trimming cost V 5 bases and J 9 bases; bases outside gene matches: 13. The CDR3 spells CAWVAAGGVGTQYF. CDR3 nucleotide sequence: TGTGCCTGGGTGGCGGCGGGAGGAGTGGGAACGCAGTATTTT.

This clone was recorded a few times. V is TRBV7-2 and J is TRBJ1-6; D unresolved. Germline V gives CDR1 SGHTA, CDR2 FQGNSA. CDR3 length: 14 amino acids. The germline V and J ends were trimmed by 2 bases and 9 bases, with 11 bases remaining between them. Here the CDR3 DNA reads TGTGCCAGCAGCTTATTAGGGAGGGCTTCACCCCTCCACTTT. This codes for CASSLLGRASPLHF.

The chain joins TRBV29-1 to TRBJ2-5, with 7 bases lining up with TRBD2. Losses at the gene ends were 3 bases for V and 4 bases for J; bases not matched to a gene: 5. Per germline, CDR1 SQVTM and CDR2 ANQGSEA. The CDR3 contains 13 residues. DNA of the CDR3: TGCAGCGTTGATTTCCGGGGGGTAGAGACCCAGTACTTC. Its protein is CSVDFRGVETQYF.

V gene TRBV18 combines with J gene TRBJ1-1; the D gene is possibly TRBD1 (6 bases). The CDR3 sequence is 12 residues long. The germline CDR1 and CDR2 sequences are KGHSH and LQKENI. The V end lost 4 bases, the J end lost 7 bases, and 10 bases lay between the germline ends. The CDR3 loop reads CASSQGVDEAFF. Written as DNA, the CDR3 is TGTGCCAGCTCACAGGGGGTCGATGAAGCTTTCTTT. Complete variable domain (other parts from reference TRBV18 and TRBJ1-1): NAGVMQNPRHLVRRRGQEARLRCSPMKGHSHVYWYRQLPEEGLKFMVYLQKENIIDESGMPKERFSAEFPKEGPSILRIQQVVRGDSAAYFCASSQGVDEAFFGQGTRLTVV.

This sequence joins TRBV7-8 and TRBJ1-2; 9 bases agree with TRBD1. Germline CDR1 is SGHVS and CDR2 is FQNEAQ. This CDR3 spans 16 amino acids. The V gene end was trimmed by 0 bases and the J gene end by 8 bases; junction bases not matched to a gene: 10. In DNA form, the CDR3 reads TGTGCCAGCAGCTTAGCGTTTTGGATAGGGACAGGGGGCTACACCTTC. Its protein is CASSLAFWIGTGGYTF. The full variable domain, with the rest looked up from reference TRBV7-8 and TRBJ1-2, is GAGVSQSPRYKVAKRGQDVALRCDPISGHVSLFWYQQALGQGPEFLTYFQNEAQLDKSGLPSDRFFAERPEGSVSTLKIQRTQQEDSAVYLCASSLAFWIGTGGYTFGSGTRLTVV.

The chain recombines TRBV27 with TRBJ2-7; 8 positions match TRBD2. The CDR3 contains 13 residues. Trimming took 6 bases from V and 4 from J; bases not matched to a gene: 5. Germline CDR1 is MNHEY and CDR2 is SMNVEV (reference sequence). The CDR3 nucleotides are TGTGCCAGCAGGGGACTAGTGGAGTACGAGCAGTACTTC. Its protein is CASRGLVEYEQYF.

This clone was counted a few times. The rearrangement links TRBV5-5 to TRBJ1-1, with 7 bases identical to TRBD1. Germline CDR1 is SGHKS and CDR2 is YYEKEE (reference sequence). Trimming cost V 4 bases and J 4 bases; bases outside gene matches: 4. The CDR3 sequence is 13 residues long. This CDR3 is CASSAGGGTEAFF. DNA for the CDR3: TGTGCCAGCAGCGCAGGGGGAGGCACTGAAGCTTTCTTT.

This clone was detected only a few times. The chain employs TRBV7-2 and TRBJ2-7; 8 bases match TRBD1. Germline lookup yields CDR1 SGHTA and CDR2 FQGNSA. The CDR3 loop spans 14 amino acids. J was trimmed by 6 bases and V by 2 bases; bases with no gene match: 6. The CDR3 bases are TGTGCCAGCAGCTTAAAACAGGGGGGTGGCGAGCAGTACTTC. It codes for CASSLKQGGGEQYF.